This T cell receptor beta chain emerged from a study of identifying expanded T cells in peripheral blood. Study results and caveats: Across healthy donors, higher total template counts meant significantly greater two-week count variance.

V dropped 6 bases and J dropped 2; count of bases not matched to a gene: 8. The CDR3 has 15 residues. Germline loops: CDR1 MNHEY, CDR2 SMNVEV (reference sequence). Repertoires were generated with immunoSEQ multiplex PCR, while TCRdb's copy carries only in-frame clones and drops some. The table lists approximately 100,000 clones, approximately 90% of them singletons. A remark on this clone: Its target is unknown.

The chain links TRBV27 to TRBJ2-7; 9 bases are a match to TRBD1. Sequencing was performed on blood. This sequence was found in a person aged 18 to 75 in good health. For the CDR3, the DNA is TGTGCCAGCAGATGGGCAGGGACAGGGACCTACGAGCAGTACTTC. Protein sequence: CASRWAGTGTYEQYF.